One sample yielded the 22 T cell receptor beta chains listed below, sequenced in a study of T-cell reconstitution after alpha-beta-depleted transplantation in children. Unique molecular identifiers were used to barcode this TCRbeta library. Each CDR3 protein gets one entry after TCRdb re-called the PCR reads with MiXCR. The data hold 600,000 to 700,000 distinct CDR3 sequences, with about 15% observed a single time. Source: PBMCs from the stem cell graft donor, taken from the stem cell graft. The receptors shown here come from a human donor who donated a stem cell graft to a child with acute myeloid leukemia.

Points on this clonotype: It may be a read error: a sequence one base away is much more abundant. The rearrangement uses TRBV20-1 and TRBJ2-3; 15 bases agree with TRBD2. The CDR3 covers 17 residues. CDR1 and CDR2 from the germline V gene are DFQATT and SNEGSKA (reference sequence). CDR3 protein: CCAGPGLAGGPTDTQYF. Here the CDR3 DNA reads TGCTGTGCTGGGCCGGGACTAGCGGGGGGACCCACAGATACGCAGTATTTT.

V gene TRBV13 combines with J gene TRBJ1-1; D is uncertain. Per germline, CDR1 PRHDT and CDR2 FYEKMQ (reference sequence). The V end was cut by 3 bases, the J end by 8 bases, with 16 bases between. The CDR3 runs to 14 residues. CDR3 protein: CASSLSSLTEEAFF. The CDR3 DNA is TGTGCCAGCAGCTTGTCCTCACTCACAGAGGAAGCTTTCTTT.

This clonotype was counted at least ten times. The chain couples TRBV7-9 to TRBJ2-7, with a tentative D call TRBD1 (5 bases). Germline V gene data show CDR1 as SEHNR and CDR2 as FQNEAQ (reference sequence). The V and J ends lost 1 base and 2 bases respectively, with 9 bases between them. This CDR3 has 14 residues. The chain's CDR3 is CASSLVQDPYEQYF. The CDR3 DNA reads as TGTGCCAGCAGCTTAGTACAGGACCCCTACGAGCAGTACTTC. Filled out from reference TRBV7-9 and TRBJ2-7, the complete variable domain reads DTGVSQNPRHKITKRGQNVTFRCDPISEHNRLYWYRQTLGQGPEFLTYFQNEAQLEKSRLLSDRFSAERPKGSFSTLEIQRTEQGDSAMYLCASSLVQDPYEQYFGPGTRLTVT.

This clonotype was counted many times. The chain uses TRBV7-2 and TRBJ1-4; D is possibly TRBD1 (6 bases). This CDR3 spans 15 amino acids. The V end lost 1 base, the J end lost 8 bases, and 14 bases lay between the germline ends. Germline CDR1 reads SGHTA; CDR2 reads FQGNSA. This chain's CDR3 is CASSLVHRVFEKLFF. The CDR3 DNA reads TGTGCCAGCAGCTTAGTTCACAGGGTGTTCGAAAAACTGTTTTTT. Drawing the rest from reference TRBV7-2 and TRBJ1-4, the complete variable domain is GAGVSQSPSNKVTEKGKDVELRCDPISGHTALYWYRQSLGQGLEFLIYFQGNSAPDKSGLPSDRFSAERTGGSVSTLTIQRTQQEDSAVYLCASSLVHRVFEKLFFGSGTQLSVL.

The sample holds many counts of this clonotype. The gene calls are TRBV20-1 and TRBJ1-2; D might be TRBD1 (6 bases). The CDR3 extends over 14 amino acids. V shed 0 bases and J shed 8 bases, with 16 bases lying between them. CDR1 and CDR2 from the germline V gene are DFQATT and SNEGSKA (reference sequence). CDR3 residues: CSARDDRPAKGYTF. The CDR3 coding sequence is TGCAGTGCTAGAGATGACAGGCCGGCGAAAGGCTACACCTTC.

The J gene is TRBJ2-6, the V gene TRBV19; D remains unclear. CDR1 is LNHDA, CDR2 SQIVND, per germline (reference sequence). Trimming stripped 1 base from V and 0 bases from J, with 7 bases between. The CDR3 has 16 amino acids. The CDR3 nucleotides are TGTGCCAGTAGTATAGGAATTTTCTCTGGGGCCAACGTCCTGACTTTC. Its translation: CASSIGIFSGANVLTF.

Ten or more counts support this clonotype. CDR3 region: CASSLGGTTYEQYF. The CDR3 DNA is TGTGCCAGCAGCTTAGGGGGGACAACCTACGAGCAGTACTTC. The gene calls are TRBV7-9 and TRBJ2-7; tentatively, D is TRBD1 (6 bases). Per the germline V gene, CDR1 is SEHNR and CDR2 is FQNEAQ (reference sequence). The CDR3 has 14 residues. V lost 1 base to trimming and J lost 2 bases, with 9 bases between them.

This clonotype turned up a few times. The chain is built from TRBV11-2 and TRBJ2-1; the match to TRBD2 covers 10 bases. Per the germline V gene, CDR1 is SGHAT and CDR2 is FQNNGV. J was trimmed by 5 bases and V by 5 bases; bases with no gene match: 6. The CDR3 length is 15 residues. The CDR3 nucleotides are TGTGCCAGCAGCCCCGAGCTAGCGGGGGACAATGAGCAGTTCTTC. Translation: CASSPELAGDNEQFF.

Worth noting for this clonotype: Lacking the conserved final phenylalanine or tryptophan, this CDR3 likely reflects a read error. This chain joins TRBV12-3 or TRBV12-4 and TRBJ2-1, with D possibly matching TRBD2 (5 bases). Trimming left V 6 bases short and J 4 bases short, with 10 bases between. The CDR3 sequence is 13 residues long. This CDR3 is CASSRGLYNEQFC. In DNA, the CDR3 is TGTGCCAGCAGCAGAGGACTTTACAATGAGCAGTTCTGC.

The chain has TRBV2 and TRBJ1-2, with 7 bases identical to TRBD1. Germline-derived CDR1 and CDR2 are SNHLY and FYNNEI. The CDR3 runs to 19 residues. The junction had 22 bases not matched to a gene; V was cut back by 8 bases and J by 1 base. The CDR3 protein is CASCLAMLGLTGSNYGYTF. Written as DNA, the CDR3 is TGTGCCAGCTGTTTAGCGATGTTGGGTTTGACAGGGAGTAACTATGGCTACACCTTC.

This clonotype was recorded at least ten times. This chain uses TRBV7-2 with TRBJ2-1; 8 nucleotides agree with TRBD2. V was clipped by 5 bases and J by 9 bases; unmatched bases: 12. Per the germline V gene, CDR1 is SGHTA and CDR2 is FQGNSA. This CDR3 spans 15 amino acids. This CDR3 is CASSRTGTRRGEQFF. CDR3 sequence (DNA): TGTGCCAGCAGCCGTACCGGGACTAGAAGGGGTGAGCAGTTCTTC.

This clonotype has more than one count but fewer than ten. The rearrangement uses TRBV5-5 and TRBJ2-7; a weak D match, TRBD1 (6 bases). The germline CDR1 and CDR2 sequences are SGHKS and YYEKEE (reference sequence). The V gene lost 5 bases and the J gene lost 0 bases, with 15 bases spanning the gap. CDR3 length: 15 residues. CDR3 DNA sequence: TGTGCCAGCAGATACGACAGGATGACCTCCTACGAGCAGTACTTC. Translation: CASRYDRMTSYEQYF.

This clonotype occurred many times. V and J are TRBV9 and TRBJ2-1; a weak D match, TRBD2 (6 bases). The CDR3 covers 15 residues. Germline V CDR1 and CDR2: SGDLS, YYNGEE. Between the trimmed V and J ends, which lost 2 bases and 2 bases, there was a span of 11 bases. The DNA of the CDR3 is TGTGCCAGCAGCGTGGTAGTAGCGGCCTACAATGAGCAGTTCTTC. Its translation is CASSVVVAAYNEQFF.

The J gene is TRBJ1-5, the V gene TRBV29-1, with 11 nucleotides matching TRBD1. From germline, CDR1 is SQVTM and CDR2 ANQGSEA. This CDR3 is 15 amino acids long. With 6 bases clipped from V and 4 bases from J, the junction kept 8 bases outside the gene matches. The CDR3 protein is CSVATGQGGNQPQHF. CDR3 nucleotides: TGCAGCGTCGCCACGGGACAGGGGGGAAATCAGCCCCAGCATTTT.

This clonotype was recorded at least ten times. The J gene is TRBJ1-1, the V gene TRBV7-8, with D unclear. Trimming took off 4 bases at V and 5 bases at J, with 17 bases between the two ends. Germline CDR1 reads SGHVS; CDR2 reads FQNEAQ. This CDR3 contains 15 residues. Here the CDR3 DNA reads TGTGCCAGCAGCTGGCGCGGGTCTTCAGAGACTGAAGCTTTCTTT. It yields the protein CASSWRGSSETEAFF. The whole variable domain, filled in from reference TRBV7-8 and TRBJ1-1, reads GAGVSQSPRYKVAKRGQDVALRCDPISGHVSLFWYQQALGQGPEFLTYFQNEAQLDKSGLPSDRFFAERPEGSVSTLKIQRTQQEDSAVYLCASSWRGSSETEAFFGQGTRLTVV.

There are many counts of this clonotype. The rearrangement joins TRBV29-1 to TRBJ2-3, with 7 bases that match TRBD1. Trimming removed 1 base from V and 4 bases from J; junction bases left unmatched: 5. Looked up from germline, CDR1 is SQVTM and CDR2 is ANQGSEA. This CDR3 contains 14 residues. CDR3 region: CSVEVIQGADTQYF. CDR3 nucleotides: TGCAGCGTTGAAGTCATCCAGGGGGCAGATACGCAGTATTTT.

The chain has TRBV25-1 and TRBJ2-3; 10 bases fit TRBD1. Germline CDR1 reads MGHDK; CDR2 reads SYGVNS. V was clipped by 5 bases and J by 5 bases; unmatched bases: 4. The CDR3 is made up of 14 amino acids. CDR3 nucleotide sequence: TGTGCCAGCAGTCCGGGGACAGGGGAAGATACGCAGTATTTT. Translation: CASSPGTGEDTQYF.

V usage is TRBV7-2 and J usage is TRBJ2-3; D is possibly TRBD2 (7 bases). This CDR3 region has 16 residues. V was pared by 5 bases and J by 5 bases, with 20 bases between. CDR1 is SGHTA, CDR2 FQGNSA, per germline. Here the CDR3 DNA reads TGTGCCAGCAGCCCCGTTTGGGGGGGCCAGGGAGATACGCAGTATTTT. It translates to CASSPVWGGQGDTQYF.

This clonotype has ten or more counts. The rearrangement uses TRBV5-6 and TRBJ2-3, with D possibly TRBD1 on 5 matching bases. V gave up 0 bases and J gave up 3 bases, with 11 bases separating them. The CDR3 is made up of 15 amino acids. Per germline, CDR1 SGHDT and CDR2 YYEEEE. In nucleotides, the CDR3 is TGTGCCAGCAGCTTGGTGGCCAGGGAAACAGATACGCAGTATTTT. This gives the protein CASSLVARETDTQYF.

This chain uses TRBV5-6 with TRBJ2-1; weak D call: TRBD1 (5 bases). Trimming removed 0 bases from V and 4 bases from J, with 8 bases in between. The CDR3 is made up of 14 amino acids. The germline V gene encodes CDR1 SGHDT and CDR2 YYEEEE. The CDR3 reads CASSLGTPYNEQFF. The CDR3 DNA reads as TGTGCCAGCAGCTTGGGGACACCTTACAATGAGCAGTTCTTC.

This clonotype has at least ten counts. In nucleotides, the CDR3 is TGCAGTGCTAGAGCCTGGCAGGGGGCTTTTTCACCCCTCCACTTT. As protein: CSARAWQGAFSPLHF. The chain recombines TRBV20-1 with TRBJ1-6, with 8 bases that match TRBD1. Germline V gene data show CDR1 as DFQATT and CDR2 as SNEGSKA (reference sequence). The CDR3 sequence is 15 residues long. V dropped 1 base and J dropped 9; count of bases not matched to a gene: 8.

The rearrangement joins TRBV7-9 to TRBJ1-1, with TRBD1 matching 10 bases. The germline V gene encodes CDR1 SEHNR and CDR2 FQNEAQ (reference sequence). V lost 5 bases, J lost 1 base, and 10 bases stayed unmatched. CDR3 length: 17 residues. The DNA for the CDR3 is TGTGCCAGCAGCCCCATAGAACGACAGGGGGCGAACACTGAAGCTTTCTTT. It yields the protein CASSPIERQGANTEAFF. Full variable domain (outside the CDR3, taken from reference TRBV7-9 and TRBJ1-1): DTGVSQNPRHKITKRGQNVTFRCDPISEHNRLYWYRQTLGQGPEFLTYFQNEAQLEKSRLLSDRFSAERPKGSFSTLEIQRTEQGDSAMYLCASSPIERQGANTEAFFGQGTRLTVV.